The 31 T cell receptor beta chains reported below all come from one sample, sequenced in a study of vaccination effects on CD4 cells after COVID-19 (dated by TCRdb to the early 2020s). Their specific antigens are unknown. In the ViraFEST assay, PBMC were stimulated with viral peptide pools, and antigen-specific CD4+ T cell clonotypes were then identified by expansion using TCR sequencing. After about 9 days of culture, CD4+ T cells were isolated with the EasySep CD4+ T cell isolation kit. Negative nucleocapsid antibody results before and after vaccination confirmed that the healthy vaccine recipients had no prior SARS-CoV-2 infection. Libraries were built with the immunoSEQ multiplex PCR assay. This is the immuneACCESS table as TCRdb keeps it, with only in-frame sequences that have V and J called. A part of the clones is gone; compared with another copy, unresolved V genes explain less than half, and the rest is unexplained. The sample table shows tens of thousands of clones, and roughly three quarters are seen once. In total, the top ten clones hold roughly 4% of the sample.

The sample was CD4+ T cells from PBMCs cultured with HCoV-OC43 spike peptides, taken before COVID-19 vaccination. What the cell subset or site label conveys for this sample: HCoV-OC43 spike overlapping peptide pool stimulation. The receptors come from a human donor who received a COVID-19 vaccine.

The CDR3: CASSWLGSGANVLTF. CDR3 in DNA: TGTGCCAGCAGTTGGCTTGGCTCTGGGGCCAACGTCCTGACTTTC. The chain employs TRBV6-6 and TRBJ2-6; the D is unclear. CDR1 is MNHNY and CDR2 is SVGAGI in the germline V gene (reference sequence). This CDR3 spans 15 amino acids. Trimming stripped 4 bases from V and 0 bases from J, with 7 bases between.

This rearrangement joins TRBV3-1 (or the pseudogene TRBV3-2) to TRBJ1-6; the D gene is possibly TRBD1 (5 bases). Germline CDR1 reads LGHDT; CDR2 reads YNNKEL (reference sequence). V lost 0 bases to trimming and J lost 7 bases, with 10 bases between them. This CDR3 is 15 amino acids long. The DNA for the CDR3 is TGTGCCAGCAGCCAAGAGGGACGAAGAAATTCACCCCTCCACTTT. It translates to CASSQEGRRNSPLHF.

The chain links TRBV5-8 to TRBJ2-5, with D uncertain. Germline CDR1 and CDR2: SGHTS and YDEGEE. The CDR3 sequence is 14 residues long. V dropped 1 base and J dropped 5 bases, with 12 bases sitting between them. CDR3 sequence reads: CASSLSRPWETQYF. Written as DNA, the CDR3 is TGTGCCAGCAGCTTGAGTAGGCCCTGGGAGACCCAGTACTTC.

The V call is TRBV6-5, the J call TRBJ1-1; D not certain. The CDR3 covers 15 residues. Per the germline V gene, CDR1 is MNHEY and CDR2 is SVGAGI. The V gene lost 0 bases and the J gene lost 1 base, with 9 bases spanning the gap. The DNA of the CDR3 is TGTGCCAGCAGTTACTCCCCTGGGAAGAACACTGAAGCTTTCTTT. This translates into CASSYSPGKNTEAFF.

V gene TRBV7-6 combines with J gene TRBJ1-3; D is unresolved. The V gene lost 5 bases and the J gene lost 4 bases, with 15 bases spanning the gap. There are 15 residues in the CDR3. Per the germline V gene, CDR1 is SGHVS and CDR2 is FNYEAQ. The CDR3 nucleotides are TGTGCCAGCAGCCTCGGGAGCGTTGAGGGAAACACCATATATTTT. Translated: CASSLGSVEGNTIYF. Filled out from reference TRBV7-6 and TRBJ1-3, the complete variable domain reads GAGVSQSPRYKVTKRGQDVALRCDPISGHVSLYWYRQALGQGPEFLTYFNYEAQQDKSGLPNDRFSAERPEGSISTLTIQRTEQRDSAMYRCASSLGSVEGNTIYFGEGSWLTVV.

The sample holds a few counts of this clone. The chain joins TRBV12-5 to TRBJ1-5; D ambiguous. The CDR3 runs 13 residues. Trimming cost V 1 base and J 5 bases, with 6 bases left between them. CDR1 and CDR2 from the germline V gene are LGHNT and FRNRAP. The CDR3 sequence is CASGLGRHQPQHF. CDR3 DNA: TGTGCTAGTGGTTTGGGAAGGCATCAGCCCCAGCATTTT.

The V gene is TRBV18, the J gene TRBJ2-5; D is perhaps TRBD1 or TRBD2 (5 bases each). The CDR3 consists of 13 residues. The V gene lost 2 bases and the J gene lost 5 bases, with 9 bases spanning the gap. Germline-derived CDR1 and CDR2 are KGHSH and LQKENI. The CDR3 spells CASSPNWGETQYF. As DNA, the CDR3 is TGTGCCAGCTCACCAAATTGGGGGGAGACCCAGTACTTC. Full variable domain (remainder filled in from reference TRBV18 and TRBJ2-5): NAGVMQNPRHLVRRRGQEARLRCSPMKGHSHVYWYRQLPEEGLKFMVYLQKENIIDESGMPKERFSAEFPKEGPSILRIQQVVRGDSAAYFCASSPNWGETQYFGPGTRLLVL.

This clone was seen a few times. J is TRBJ2-3 and V is TRBV10-1; maybe TRBD2 (6 bases). The CDR3 contains 14 residues. Germline CDR1 and CDR2: WNHNN and SYGVQD (reference sequence). V dropped 6 bases and J dropped 2 bases, with 12 bases sitting between them. For the CDR3, the DNA is TGCGCCAGCAGACGGGACTCATCCACAGATACGCAGTATTTT. It is translated as CASRRDSSTDTQYF.

The chain links TRBV11-2 to TRBJ1-4; 12 bases match TRBD1. CDR3 size: 17 residues. Germline values: CDR1 SGHAT, CDR2 FQNNGV. V lost 4 bases to trimming and J lost 4 bases; unmatched junction nucleotides: 7. The CDR3 coding sequence is TGTGCCAGCAGCTCCGGGGACAGGGGGCGGCTTAATGAAAAACTGTTTTTT. Its translation is CASSSGDRGRLNEKLFF. Full variable domain (remainder filled in from reference TRBV11-2 and TRBJ1-4): EAGVAQSPRYKIIEKRQSVAFWCNPISGHATLYWYQQILGQGPKLLIQFQNNGVVDDSQLPKDRFSAERLKGVDSTLKIQPAKLEDSAVYLCASSSGDRGRLNEKLFFGSGTQLSVL.

This chain uses TRBV5-5 with TRBJ2-1; TRBD2 aligns across 13 bases. CDR3 size: 16 residues. The J segment lost 6 bases and the V segment lost 0 bases, leaving 3 bases of the junction unmatched. Germline V CDR1 and CDR2: SGHKS, YYEKEE (reference sequence). The CDR3, as DNA: TGTGCCAGCAGCTTGGGACTAGCGGGGGGCTCCAATGAGCAGTTCTTC. It is translated as CASSLGLAGGSNEQFF. Full variable domain (missing parts from reference TRBV5-5 and TRBJ2-1): DAGVTQSPTHLIKTRGQQVTLRCSPISGHKSVSWYQQVLGQGPQFIFQYYEKEERGRGNFPDRFSARQFPNYSSELNVNALLLGDSALYLCASSLGLAGGSNEQFFGPGTRLTVL.

The V call is TRBV28, the J call TRBJ2-2; D unresolved. Germline V lookup: CDR1 MDHEN, CDR2 SYDVKM. The CDR3 length is 12 residues. Trimming took off 3 bases at V and 5 bases at J, with 4 bases between the two ends. The CDR3 reads CASSFRTGELFF. As DNA, the CDR3 is TGTGCCAGCAGTTTCCGGACCGGGGAGCTGTTTTTT.

This clone was seen once. The chain is built from TRBV7-3 and TRBJ2-1; D remains unclear. Germline V gene lookup returns CDR1 SGHTA and CDR2 FQGTGA. The CDR3 loop spans 15 amino acids. The V end lost 5 bases, the J end lost 5 bases, and 16 bases lay between the germline ends. As DNA, the CDR3 is TGTGCCAGCAGCCCCACCCCCGCTGGACACAATGAGCAGTTCTTC. Its protein is CASSPTPAGHNEQFF. The full variable domain, completed using reference TRBV7-3 and TRBJ2-1, is GAGVSQTPSNKVTEKGKYVELRCDPISGHTALYWYRQSLGQGPEFLIYFQGTGAADDSGLPNDRFFAVRPEGSVSTLKIQRTERGDSAVYLCASSPTPAGHNEQFFGPGTRLTVL.

The chain has TRBV5-1 and TRBJ2-5; D is possibly TRBD2 (6 bases). Germline lookup yields CDR1 SGHRS and CDR2 YFSETQ. V dropped 0 bases and J dropped 5 bases, with 14 bases sitting between them. CDR3 length: 15 residues. CDR3 loop: CASSLGDGGDETQYF. The CDR3 DNA reads TGCGCCAGCAGCTTGGGGGACGGGGGAGACGAGACCCAGTACTTC. Full variable domain (outside the CDR3, taken from reference TRBV5-1 and TRBJ2-5): KAGVTQTPRYLIKTRGQQVTLSCSPISGHRSVSWYQQTPGQGLQFLFEYFSETQRNKGNFPGRFSGRQFSNSRSEMNVSTLELGDSALYLCASSLGDGGDETQYFGPGTRLLVL.

This chain uses TRBV5-1 with TRBJ2-3, with D maybe TRBD1 (7 bases). The germline V gene encodes CDR1 SGHRS and CDR2 YFSETQ. V lost 3 bases and J lost 5, with 13 bases in between. CDR3 length equals 14 residues. In DNA, the CDR3 is TGCGCCAGCAGCTCGGCAGGGGGGAGAGATACGCAGTATTTT. This gives the protein CASSSAGGRDTQYF.

This rearrangement joins TRBV5-1 to TRBJ2-1; possible D gene TRBD2, 5 bases. Trimming left V 3 bases short and J 2 bases short, with 15 bases between. The CDR3 runs 16 residues. Germline V gene data show CDR1 as SGHRS and CDR2 as YFSETQ. Here the CDR3 DNA reads TGCGCCAGCAGCTCCGAACCGTCGGGGACCTACAATGAGCAGTTCTTC. Protein product: CASSSEPSGTYNEQFF.

In this sample, this clone turned up a few times. The chain uses TRBV6-6 and TRBJ1-4, with D possibly matching TRBD1 (6 bases). The CDR3 length is 14 residues. CDR1 is MNHNY and CDR2 is SVGAGI in the germline V gene (reference sequence). Trimming took off 7 bases at V and 6 bases at J, with 15 bases between the two ends. The CDR3 loop reads CASTPRGGDEKLFF. The DNA of the CDR3 is TGTGCCAGCACACCCAGGGGAGGGGATGAAAAACTGTTTTTT.

The chain recombines TRBV9 with TRBJ1-6; D ambiguous. The CDR3 runs to 14 residues. Germline values: CDR1 SGDLS, CDR2 YYNGEE. Deletions cut 4 bases from V and 9 bases from J, with 14 bases between. CDR3 protein: CASSLEGLGSPLHF. Written as DNA, the CDR3 is TGTGCCAGCAGCCTCGAAGGGTTGGGTTCACCCCTCCACTTT.

This chain connects TRBV5-1 to TRBJ2-1; 7 bases align to TRBD2. CDR1 is SGHRS, CDR2 YFSETQ, per germline. The CDR3 is made up of 15 amino acids. Losses at the gene ends were 4 bases for V and 4 bases for J; bases not matched to a gene: 8. CDR3 sequence reads: CASSALAEDYNEQFF. The CDR3 bases are TGCGCCAGCAGCGCTCTAGCGGAAGATTACAATGAGCAGTTCTTC. The full variable domain, in which reference TRBV5-1 and TRBJ2-1 provide the parts outside the CDR3, is KAGVTQTPRYLIKTRGQQVTLSCSPISGHRSVSWYQQTPGQGLQFLFEYFSETQRNKGNFPGRFSGRQFSNSRSEMNVSTLELGDSALYLCASSALAEDYNEQFFGPGTRLTVL.

The gene calls are TRBV18 and TRBJ1-2, with 8 positions matching TRBD1. Trimming cost V 2 bases and J 2 bases; bases outside gene matches: 7. The CDR3 totals 16 residues. CDR1 is KGHSH and CDR2 is LQKENI in the germline V gene. CDR3 sequence (DNA): TGTGCCAGCTCACCATCCCAGGGGGCGCGGAACTATGGCTACACCTTC. This encodes CASSPSQGARNYGYTF.

The chain is built from TRBV5-1 and TRBJ1-1, with 9 bases aligning to TRBD1. The CDR3 runs 12 residues. Trimming removed 6 bases from V and 7 bases from J; junction bases left unmatched: 4. Germline V gene data show CDR1 as SGHRS and CDR2 as YFSETQ. The CDR3 sequence: CASTSDRGEAFF. DNA for the CDR3: TGCGCCAGCACTTCGGACAGGGGTGAAGCTTTCTTT.

The chain carries TRBV9 and TRBJ1-3, with a tentative D call TRBD1 (6 bases). The V end was cut by 0 bases, the J end by 4 bases, with 14 bases between. Germline lookup yields CDR1 SGDLS and CDR2 YYNGEE. The length of the CDR3 is 16 residues. In DNA, the CDR3 is TGTGCCAGCAGCGTAGCTAGGGCAGGGGCGGGAAACACCATATATTTT. Protein: CASSVARAGAGNTIYF.

The chain has TRBV4-2 and TRBJ2-3, with 11 nucleotides matching TRBD2. CDR3 length: 16 amino acids. Per the germline V gene, CDR1 is LGHNA and CDR2 is YNFKEQ. Trimming removed 4 bases from V and 1 base from J; junction bases left unmatched: 4. The CDR3 DNA is TGTGCCAGCAGCCGAGAGGGACTAGCGGGCACAGATACGCAGTATTTT. Encoded protein: CASSREGLAGTDTQYF.

This chain joins TRBV5-1 and TRBJ1-5; 7 bases align to TRBD1. This CDR3 has 14 residues. Unmatched junction bases numbered 7, after V lost 4 bases and J lost 6 bases. Germline-derived CDR1 and CDR2 are SGHRS and YFSETQ. The CDR3 protein is CASSPDRASQPQHF. CDR3 DNA sequence: TGCGCCAGCAGCCCAGACAGGGCTTCTCAGCCCCAGCATTTT.

This clone was observed a handful of times. The rearrangement uses TRBV30 and TRBJ2-2, with D maybe TRBD1 (6 bases). The germline gives CDR1 GTSNPN, CDR2 SVGIG (reference sequence). The CDR3 length is 14 residues. Trimming removed 4 bases from V and 1 base from J, with 10 bases in between. CDR3 sequence (DNA): TGTGCCTGGACTGTACAGGGGAACACCGGGGAGCTGTTTTTT. Encoded protein: CAWTVQGNTGELFF.

This clone was detected only once. CDR3 protein: CAWSLMTLYQETQYF. The CDR3 DNA is TGTGCCTGGAGTTTAATGACATTATACCAAGAGACCCAGTACTTC. V and J are TRBV30 and TRBJ2-5; D gene ambiguous. This CDR3 has 15 residues. Germline CDR1 reads GTSNPN; CDR2 reads SVGIG (reference sequence). Trimming took 2 bases from V and 0 from J, leaving 13 bases between them.

The chain employs TRBV13 and TRBJ2-3; D might be TRBD2 (6 bases). Germline V gene sequence: CDR1 PRHDT, CDR2 FYEKMQ (reference sequence). The CDR3 is made up of 16 amino acids. V dropped 1 base and J dropped 0 bases, with 11 bases sitting between them. This CDR3 reads CASSLAGLTSTDTQYF. The CDR3 DNA is TGTGCCAGCAGCTTAGCCGGACTAACTAGCACAGATACGCAGTATTTT.

This clone was picked up a small number of times. This sequence joins TRBV3-1 (or the pseudogene TRBV3-2) and TRBJ1-3, with D unclear. The length of the CDR3 is 16 residues. V lost 1 base and J lost 0, with 10 bases in between. From germline, CDR1 is LGHDT and CDR2 YNNKEL (reference sequence). CDR3 sequence reads: CASSQGAYGSGNTIYF. CDR3 coding DNA: TGTGCCAGCAGCCAAGGAGCATACGGCTCTGGAAACACCATATATTTT.

The chain uses TRBV28 and TRBJ1-2; D is uncertain. V was trimmed by 5 bases and J by 5 bases, leaving 15 bases between them. Looked up from germline, CDR1 is MDHEN and CDR2 is SYDVKM. This CDR3 contains 14 residues. The CDR3 coding sequence is TGTGCCAGCAGTCCGCCTCGGGAGAATTATGGCTACACCTTC. Amino acids: CASSPPRENYGYTF.

The count of this clone is one. This sequence joins TRBV5-1 and TRBJ2-5, with D perhaps being TRBD1 or TRBD2 (5 bases each). Germline CDR1 is SGHRS and CDR2 is YFSETQ. The V and J ends lost 4 bases and 5 bases respectively, with 18 bases between them. The CDR3 length is 15 residues. The CDR3 coding sequence is TGCGCCAGCAGCCCCGGGACGGAACTTTGGGAGACCCAGTACTTC. Protein sequence: CASSPGTELWETQYF.

This chain connects TRBV18 to TRBJ1-6, with a tentative D call TRBD1 (5 bases). CDR3 length: 16 amino acids. Germline V gives CDR1 KGHSH, CDR2 LQKENI. Trimming stripped 6 bases from V and 0 bases from J, with 12 bases between. CDR3: CASSPTANSYNSPLHF. DNA of the CDR3: TGTGCCAGCTCCCCGACAGCAAACTCCTATAATTCACCCCTCCACTTT.

In DNA form, the CDR3 reads TGTGCCAGCAGTAGGCCGACTAGCGGGGGGGCTAGCAATGAGCAGTTCTTC. Amino acids: CASSRPTSGGASNEQFF. The chain carries TRBV27 and TRBJ2-1; 14 bases match TRBD2. The V gene end was trimmed by 5 bases and the J gene end by 6 bases; junction bases not matched to a gene: 9. Germline V gene sequence: CDR1 MNHEY, CDR2 SMNVEV (reference sequence). This CDR3 is 17 amino acids long.